This TCR beta chain is drawn from a study of OX40 agonist ivuxolimab in advanced cancers. General study results and limits: Certain nonresponders additionally had low normalized T-cell clonal expansion. CD8+ T cells (on average) carried more expanded clones than CD4+ T cells.

The data were produced by immunoSEQ multiplex PCR, yet TCRdb's version contains in-frame clones alone and is incomplete. The sample carries roughly 73,000 clones, 80% to 85% recorded once. If patients had autoimmune disease history or systemic immunosuppression, they were excluded. Collection of blood occurred at baseline, at cycle 4 day 1, and at cycle 7 day 1. The CDR3 extends over 14 amino acids. The germline V gene has CDR1 KGHSH and CDR2 LQKENI. With 0 bases removed from V and 3 bases from J, the gap between germline ends came to 8 bases. Details on this clone: Its specificity is unknown.

The chain links TRBV18 to TRBJ2-5; D remains ambiguous. This clonotype originated in an adult with an advanced solid tumor such as melanoma, head and neck, liver or kidney cancer. The sample here was CD4+ or CD8+ T cells sorted from blood, taken in a trial of the OX40 agonist ivuxolimab. The CDR3 DNA reads as TGTGCCAGCTCACCACCGTACAGAGAAGAGACCCAGTACTTC. Protein product: CASSPPYREETQYF.